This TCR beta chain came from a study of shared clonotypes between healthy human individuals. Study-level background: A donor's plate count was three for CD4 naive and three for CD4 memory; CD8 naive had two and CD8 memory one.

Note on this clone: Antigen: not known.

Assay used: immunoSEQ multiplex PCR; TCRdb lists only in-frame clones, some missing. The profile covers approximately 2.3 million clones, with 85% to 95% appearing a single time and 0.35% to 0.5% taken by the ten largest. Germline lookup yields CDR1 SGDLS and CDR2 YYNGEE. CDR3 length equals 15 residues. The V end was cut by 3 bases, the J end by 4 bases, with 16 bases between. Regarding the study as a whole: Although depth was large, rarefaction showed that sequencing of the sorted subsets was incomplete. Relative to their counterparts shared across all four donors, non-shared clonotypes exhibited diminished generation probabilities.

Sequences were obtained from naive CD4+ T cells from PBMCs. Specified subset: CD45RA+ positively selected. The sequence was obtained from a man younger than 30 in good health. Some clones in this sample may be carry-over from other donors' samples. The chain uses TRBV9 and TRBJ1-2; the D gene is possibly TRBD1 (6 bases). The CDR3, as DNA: TGTGCCAGCAGCGCTCTAGGGGGTTCCTTCTATGGCTACACCTTC. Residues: CASSALGGSFYGYTF.